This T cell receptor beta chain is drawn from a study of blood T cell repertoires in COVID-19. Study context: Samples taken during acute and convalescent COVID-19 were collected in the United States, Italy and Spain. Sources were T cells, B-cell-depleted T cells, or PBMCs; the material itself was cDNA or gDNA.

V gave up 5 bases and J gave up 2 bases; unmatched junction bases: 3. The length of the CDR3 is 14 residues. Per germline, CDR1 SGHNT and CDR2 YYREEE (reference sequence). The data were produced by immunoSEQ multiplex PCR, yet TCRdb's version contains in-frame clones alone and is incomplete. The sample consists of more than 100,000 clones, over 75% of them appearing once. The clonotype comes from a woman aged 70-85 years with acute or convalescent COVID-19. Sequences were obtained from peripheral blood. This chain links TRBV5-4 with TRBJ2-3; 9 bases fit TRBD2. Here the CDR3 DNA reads TGTGCCAGCAGGGCGGGGGGGCCCACAGATACGCAGTATTTT. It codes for CASRAGGPTDTQYF.